The present TCR beta chain was sequenced within a study of immune evolution from preneoplasia to lung adenocarcinoma. Losses at the gene ends were 1 base for V and 5 bases for J; bases not matched to a gene: 5. This CDR3 comprises 14 residues. Germline CDR1 SGHRS, CDR2 YFSETQ. This clone was counted between two and nine times. Sequencing used immunoSEQ multiplex PCR; TCRdb keeps in-frame clones, though not all of them. The table records 4,500 to 6,500 clones, around 82% of them present only once. The V and J genes are TRBV5-1 and TRBJ2-7, with 8 bases lining up with TRBD1. The sequenced sample was FFPE normal lung tissue adjacent to the tumor. This receptor was obtained from a person aged 45 to 69 with lung adenocarcinoma. This chain's CDR3 is CASSLKGQDDEQYF. The CDR3 DNA is TGCGCCAGCAGCTTGAAGGGACAGGATGACGAGCAGTACTTC.